The 28 T cell receptor beta chains given below trace back to one sample, sequenced in a study of neurological immune-mediated disorders. One entry per CDR3 protein results from TCRdb running MiXCR on the 5' RACE reads. Found here are more than 30,000 distinct CDR3 sequences, about 4.1% of them singletons; the top ten hold about 23%. The sample comprised CD4+ T cells from blood. The source is a woman in her forties in good health.

The sample holds many counts of this clonotype. CDR3 DNA: TGCAGTGCCCCCCGGAGGGGAGCCGGGGAGCTGTTTTTT. It specifies CSAPRRGAGELFF. J is TRBJ2-2 and V is TRBV20-1; D possibly corresponds to TRBD2 (6 bases). CDR1 and CDR2 (germline): DFQATT, SNEGSKA (reference sequence). CDR3 size: 13 residues. Between the trimmed V and J ends, which lost 6 bases and 6 bases, there was a span of 14 bases.

This clonotype showed up many times. The V call is TRBV12-3 or TRBV12-4, the J call TRBJ2-7; D might be TRBD2 (6 bases). This CDR3 comprises 17 residues. V lost 1 base to trimming and J lost 3 bases, with 19 bases between them. The CDR3 DNA sequence: TGTGCCAGCAGTTTAGGGCCCCCCTTTGCGGGATACTACGAGCAGTACTTC. It specifies CASSLGPPFAGYYEQYF.

This clonotype was observed at least ten times. The chain carries TRBV20-1 and TRBJ2-7, with a tentative D call TRBD1 (6 bases). The CDR3 has 12 residues. The ends were cut back, 5 bases at V and 3 bases at J, with 11 bases in the middle. Germline assignment: CDR1 DFQATT and CDR2 SNEGSKA (reference sequence). This CDR3 reads CSAPGHLYEQYF. As DNA, the CDR3 is TGCAGTGCTCCGGGACACCTCTACGAGCAGTACTTC.

Worth noting for this clonotype: This CDR3 fails to terminate in the conserved phenylalanine or tryptophan, so it likely reflects a read error. Because the CDR3's place on the DNA is in doubt, the DNA is left out and the CDR3 is given as listed by TCRdb. This sequence joins TRBV3-1 and TRBJ2-7. The CDR3 length is 11 residues, termini included. Germline CDR1 is LGHDT and CDR2 is YNNKEL (reference sequence). The CDR3 region is CASSQDLAAGT.

This clonotype was detected many times. The J gene is TRBJ2-7, the V gene TRBV5-1, with TRBD2 as a possible D gene (5 bases). V was shortened by 1 base and J by 0 bases, with 14 bases between the two germline ends. CDR1 SGHRS and CDR2 YFSETQ come from the germline V gene. The CDR3 contains 16 residues. The CDR3 sequence is CASSLTEGRSSYEQYF. The CDR3 DNA reads TGCGCCAGCAGCTTGACCGAGGGCAGGAGCTCCTACGAGCAGTACTTC.

This clonotype was found many times. The chain couples TRBV6-2 or TRBV6-3 to TRBJ2-7; D could derive from TRBD1 or TRBD2 (6 bases each). This CDR3 spans 14 amino acids. CDR1 is MNHEY, CDR2 SVGEGT, per germline. V dropped 6 bases and J dropped 2 bases, with 14 bases sitting between them. The CDR3 coding sequence is TGTGCCAGCAGAGGGGGACTTTCTACCTACGAGCAGTACTTC. Its translation: CASRGGLSTYEQYF.

This clonotype was recorded at least ten times. The chain has TRBV25-1 and TRBJ1-4; maybe TRBD1 (5 bases). This CDR3 is 15 amino acids long. Per germline, CDR1 MGHDK and CDR2 SYGVNS. V lost 6 bases and J 7 bases, leaving 18 bases between the germline ends. The CDR3 is CASSEEGRASEKLFF. DNA of the CDR3: TGTGCCAGCAGCGAAGAGGGACGGGCTAGTGAAAAACTGTTTTTT.

This clonotype was counted many times. This chain joins TRBV5-1 and TRBJ2-2, with D tentatively TRBD2 (5 bases). V lost 6 bases to trimming and J lost 4 bases, with 10 bases between them. This CDR3 has 13 residues. Per germline, CDR1 SGHRS and CDR2 YFSETQ. The DNA of the CDR3 is TGCGCCAGCATGGGGAGTCCCACCGGGGAGCTGTTTTTT. Encoded protein: CASMGSPTGELFF.

This clonotype was observed at least ten times. The rearrangement links TRBV5-1 to TRBJ2-3, with D uncertain. The CDR3 spans 18 residues. Trimming took 0 bases from V and 0 from J, leaving 17 bases between them. The V gene's germline CDR1 is SGHRS and CDR2 YFSETQ. The CDR3 DNA reads TGCGCCAGCAGCTTGGAAGTATTGGGTGAGCGAAGCACAGATACGCAGTATTTT. Protein sequence: CASSLEVLGERSTDTQYF.

In its sample, this clonotype was seen many times. This rearrangement joins TRBV4-1 to TRBJ2-1; 7 bases agree with TRBD2. CDR1 MGHRA and CDR2 YSYEKL come from the germline V gene. V was pared by 1 base and J by 3 bases, with 15 bases of the junction left unmatched. CDR3 length: 19 amino acids. The CDR3 here is CASSQGEGPASASYNEQFF. CDR3 coding DNA: TGCGCCAGCAGCCAAGGGGAGGGTCCGGCTAGCGCTAGCTACAATGAGCAGTTCTTC.

There are many counts of this clonotype. This rearrangement joins TRBV5-1 to TRBJ2-3; 13 positions agree with TRBD2. The CDR3 covers 17 residues. V trimming: 0 bases; J trimming: 1 base; junction bases outside the gene matches: 2. Germline lookup yields CDR1 SGHRS and CDR2 YFSETQ. The CDR3 bases are TGCGCCAGCAGCTTGGCACTAGCGGGGGGGCGCACAGATACGCAGTATTTT. Its translation is CASSLALAGGRTDTQYF. The whole variable domain, remainder taken from reference TRBV5-1 and TRBJ2-3, is KAGVTQTPRYLIKTRGQQVTLSCSPISGHRSVSWYQQTPGQGLQFLFEYFSETQRNKGNFPGRFSGRQFSNSRSEMNVSTLELGDSALYLCASSLALAGGRTDTQYFGPGTRLTVL.

The table lists this clonotype with many counts. The chain combines TRBV3-1 with TRBJ2-7; 8 bases are a match to TRBD2. Germline loops: CDR1 LGHDT, CDR2 YNNKEL (reference sequence). The length of the CDR3 is 16 residues. After removal of 2 bases from V and 2 bases from J, the junction contained 8 bases not matched to a gene. The CDR3 spells CASSQLSGTPAYEQYF. CDR3 DNA sequence: TGTGCCAGCAGCCAACTTAGCGGGACCCCTGCCTACGAGCAGTACTTC.

Ten or more counts support this clonotype. V and J are TRBV9 and TRBJ1-6, with TRBD1 matching 9 bases. Germline V gives CDR1 SGDLS, CDR2 YYNGEE. The CDR3 loop spans 14 amino acids. The trim removed 0 bases at V and 10 bases at J, leaving 2 bases unmatched. The CDR3 DNA reads as TGTGCCAGCAGCGTAGCTACAGGGGGCTCACCCCTCCACTTT. This encodes CASSVATGGSPLHF.

This clonotype was counted ten times or more. The chain links TRBV10-2 to TRBJ1-5, with a weak D call TRBD1 (5 bases). The length of the CDR3 is 13 residues. Trimming cost V 5 bases and J 7 bases, with 12 bases left between them. Germline CDR1 and CDR2: WSHSY and SAAADI. CDR3 bases: TGCGCCAGCAGTCCCGGGGGTGACCAGCCCCAGCATTTT. Protein product: CASSPGGDQPQHF.

This clonotype was seen repeatedly, ten times or more. Since a much larger clone is just one base distant, this may be a read error. V and J are TRBV3-1 and TRBJ1-2, with D perhaps TRBD1 (6 bases). The CDR3 covers 15 residues. Germline V lookup: CDR1 LGHDT, CDR2 YNNKEL (reference sequence). The CDR3: CVSSQGGPNIYGYTF. The CDR3 nucleotides are TGTGTCAGCAGCCAAGGGGGACCGAACATCTATGGCTACACCTTC.

This clonotype was observed many times. V usage is TRBV20-1 and J usage is TRBJ2-1; TRBD1 is a possible D gene (6 bases). Germline CDR1 DFQATT, CDR2 SNEGSKA (reference sequence). V was shortened by 3 bases and J by 8 bases, with 20 bases between the two germline ends. CDR3 length: 15 amino acids. In nucleotides, the CDR3 is TGCAGTGCTAGTACAGGGTTGAACCCGCGTGATGAGCAGTTCTTC. Translated: CSASTGLNPRDEQFF.

This clonotype was recorded many times. V usage is TRBV18 and J usage is TRBJ2-7, with D possibly being TRBD2 (5 bases). Deletions cut 4 bases from V and 0 bases from J, with 7 bases between. CDR3 length: 13 residues. Germline V gene lookup returns CDR1 KGHSH and CDR2 LQKENI. In DNA, the CDR3 is TGTGCCAGCTCACAAGGGAGCTCCTACGAGCAGTACTTC. It yields the protein CASSQGSSYEQYF.

Judged by abundance, this clonotype is medium-sized. The chain uses TRBV4-2 and TRBJ2-5, with 16 nucleotides matching TRBD2. The CDR3 runs to 16 residues. V was clipped by 3 bases and J by 5 bases; unmatched bases: 3. CDR1 is LGHNA, CDR2 YNFKEQ, per germline. CDR3 protein: CASSHGTSGGAETQYF. As DNA, the CDR3 is TGTGCCAGCAGCCATGGGACTAGCGGGGGGGCCGAGACCCAGTACTTC.

The chain links TRBV3-1 to TRBJ2-6; D might be TRBD1 (7 bases). From germline, CDR1 is LGHDT and CDR2 YNNKEL (reference sequence). This CDR3 has 20 amino acids. The V end lost 1 base, the J end lost 0 bases, and 19 bases lay between the germline ends. Here the CDR3 reads CASSQVGGAGGTSGANVLTF. The CDR3, as DNA: TGTGCCAGCAGCCAAGTCGGGGGCGCAGGGGGTACCTCTGGGGCCAACGTCCTGACTTTC.

This clonotype was seen ten or more times. This chain links TRBV14 with TRBJ2-7; 8 positions agree with TRBD1. Losses at the gene ends were 4 bases for V and 6 bases for J; bases not matched to a gene: 14. The CDR3 contains 16 residues. Germline V gene lookup returns CDR1 SGHDN and CDR2 FVKESK. The CDR3 loop is CASSPRQGKGLREQYF. CDR3 nucleotides: TGTGCCAGCAGCCCTAGACAGGGGAAAGGGTTACGCGAGCAGTACTTC.

Ten or more counts support this clonotype. The genes are TRBV5-5 and TRBJ1-5, with a weak D call TRBD1 (5 bases). Germline V gives CDR1 SGHKS, CDR2 YYEKEE (reference sequence). The CDR3 is 15 amino acids. Trimming pared 2 bases from V and 5 bases from J, leaving 14 bases between. In nucleotides, the CDR3 is TGTGCCAGCAGCTTATCGGGGGAGTTCGATCAGCCCCAGCATTTT. This gives the protein CASSLSGEFDQPQHF.

This clonotype was counted ten times or more. The chain carries TRBV20-1 and TRBJ2-1; TRBD2 agrees at 7 bases. Germline CDR1 DFQATT, CDR2 SNEGSKA (reference sequence). The CDR3 extends over 17 amino acids. Losses at the gene ends were 6 bases for V and 1 base for J; bases not matched to a gene: 15. This chain's CDR3 is CSARRVSGASSYNEQFF. CDR3 sequence (DNA): TGCAGTGCCAGGCGGGTGAGCGGGGCCTCGTCCTACAATGAGCAGTTCTTC.

This clonotype was detected many times. This chain's CDR3 is CASSGGTANEKLFF. As DNA, the CDR3 is TGTGCCAGCAGCGGCGGGACAGCTAATGAAAAACTGTTTTTT. This rearrangement joins TRBV9 to TRBJ1-4; 7 positions match TRBD1. With 3 bases clipped from V and 3 bases from J, the junction kept 2 bases outside the gene matches. Germline CDR1 SGDLS, CDR2 YYNGEE. This CDR3 comprises 14 residues.

This clonotype was seen ten or more times. J is TRBJ2-1 and V is TRBV5-1; TRBD2 aligns across 9 bases. The CDR3 spans 17 residues. Germline V gene lookup returns CDR1 SGHRS and CDR2 YFSETQ. The V gene end was trimmed by 4 bases and the J gene end by 1 base; junction bases not matched to a gene: 9. This CDR3 is CASSPSRTSASYNEQFF. As DNA, the CDR3 is TGCGCCAGCAGCCCGAGCCGGACTAGCGCATCCTACAATGAGCAGTTCTTC. Full variable domain (missing parts from reference TRBV5-1 and TRBJ2-1): KAGVTQTPRYLIKTRGQQVTLSCSPISGHRSVSWYQQTPGQGLQFLFEYFSETQRNKGNFPGRFSGRQFSNSRSEMNVSTLELGDSALYLCASSPSRTSASYNEQFFGPGTRLTVL.

In its sample, this clonotype was seen many times. The V and J genes are TRBV7-8 and TRBJ1-2; D call uncertain. The CDR3 consists of 13 residues. CDR1 and CDR2 from the germline V gene are SGHVS and FQNEAQ. V dropped 2 bases and J dropped 5 bases, with 9 bases sitting between them. CDR3 nucleotide sequence: TGTGCCAGCAGCTTAATCCCGATATATGGCTACACCTTC. Translating gives CASSLIPIYGYTF.

This clonotype appeared many times. The rearrangement joins TRBV20-1 to TRBJ1-4; D unclear. CDR3 length: 12 residues. V lost 3 bases, J lost 8 bases, and 10 bases lay in between. The germline CDR1 and CDR2 sequences are DFQATT and SNEGSKA (reference sequence). CDR3 sequence: CSASGPEEKLFF. The CDR3 region has the DNA TGCAGTGCTAGTGGACCAGAGGAAAAACTGTTTTTT.

This clonotype was recorded many times. The rearrangement joins TRBV6-1 to TRBJ1-6; 9 nucleotides match TRBD1. Germline V gives CDR1 MNHNS, CDR2 SASEGT. The CDR3 loop spans 16 amino acids. Losses at the gene ends were 6 bases for V and 0 bases for J; bases not matched to a gene: 3. The CDR3 nucleotides are TGTGCCAGCAGGGGACAGGGTAGCTCCTATAATTCACCCCTCCACTTT. It codes for CASRGQGSSYNSPLHF.

This clonotype occurred many times. This chain uses TRBV5-1 with TRBJ2-2; D is undetermined. CDR1 and CDR2 from the germline V gene are SGHRS and YFSETQ. The V end was cut by 1 base, the J end by 2 bases, with 0 bases between. CDR3 length: 12 amino acids. In DNA, the CDR3 is TGCGCCAGCAGCTTGAACACCGGGGAGCTGTTTTTT. Translation gives CASSLNTGELFF. The full variable domain, its missing parts supplied by reference TRBV5-1 and TRBJ2-2, is KAGVTQTPRYLIKTRGQQVTLSCSPISGHRSVSWYQQTPGQGLQFLFEYFSETQRNKGNFPGRFSGRQFSNSRSEMNVSTLELGDSALYLCASSLNTGELFFGEGSRLTVL.